This TCR beta chain was found in a study of blood T cells in healthy people across ages (dated by TCRdb to between 2014 and 2017). For context, the study as a whole: In model experiments, template switching captured roughly one uniquely barcoded TCR beta cDNA molecule for every two T cells. Donors were grouped into four age groups: young (average approximately 15 years), middle-aged (about 38), aged (around 66) and long-lived (just over 80). To avoid experimental bias, donors of different ages were spread randomly across the sequencing lanes. The study analyzed two additional independent replicas of 1 million unique cDNA reads from the same blood draw for two donors, one aged 18 to 30 and one aged 80 or older. The study measured age-related changes in TCR beta repertoire diversity using deep sequencing normalized with unique cDNA molecular identifiers.

Library preparation employed 5' RACE. Reads for this sample came from an Illumina HiSeq 2500. A second PCR of roughly 7 to 11 cycles was performed with a sample-barcoded 5' primer and a J-beta primer mix. Each TCR beta cDNA molecule received a unique molecular identifier from a template-switch 5' adaptor carrying 12 random nucleotides. Each sample yielded at least 2.5 million CDR3-containing paired-end reads. First-strand cDNA synthesis was performed from all RNA using the Mint cDNA synthesis kit, with priming by a TRBC-specific oligonucleotide. Following uracil-DNA glycosylase treatment, all cDNA underwent a first 18-cycle PCR with the universal primers M1SS and BC2_uni_R. In the paper's pipeline: Normalization of each sample was performed by random selection of 1 million high-quality reads, each carrying a distinct molecular identifier. Reads with shared molecular identifiers were discarded instead of being binned into consensus sequences. CDR3 identification, clonotype clustering and error correction used MiTCR with a Q25 quality threshold and the strictest error-elimination algorithm. A nonparametric unseen species model with Euler transformation was used to estimate lower-bound total TCR beta diversity. TCRdb's own reprocessing of the public reads used fastp at Q25 and MiXCR and kept productive beta chains. Each entry merges the rows of one CDR3 protein and shows their most common DNA and genes. None of the V and J calls come from the authors' own analysis; TCRdb made them. Here the sample has around 1.7 million distinct CDR3 sequences; about 28% occur a single time. The top ten constitute over 7% of the sample.

The roughly 39 donors, aged about 6 to 95 years, were systemically healthy Caucasian individuals from Russia. Each donor gave around 9.9 milliliters of peripheral blood, collected into EDTA-treated Vacutainer tubes. Ficoll-Paque density-gradient centrifugation was used to isolate PBMCs, with at least 6.5 million obtained per sample. Trizol reagent was used to extract total RNA from the PBMCs, yielding at least 5.5 micrograms per sample. Naive CD45RAhigh/CD27high T cell percentages were measured by flow cytometry on a PBMC aliquot from every donor. The paper's findings and limits, for the study overall: The CMV infection status of donors was not known, potentially confounding age-related changes in expanded clonotypes. As age increased, observed TCR beta diversity per million T cells dropped in a roughly linear way, and a significant reduction was already evident by age 40. Conclusive comparison of naive and antigen-experienced compartments was prevented by the profiling of bulk unsorted PBMCs. The percentage of naive T cells measured by flow cytometry correlated strongly with observed TCR beta diversity. Compared with the aged group, the long-lived group had more naive CD4+ T cells, fewer expanded clones and increased TCR diversity, a pattern suggesting age selection. Total diversity estimates from one million sequenced T cells were considered lower bounds and underestimates.

Comment on this clonotype: Its binding antigen is unknown. Base qualities are not at hand, and no much larger clone is one base apart.

Counted from cysteine to phenylalanine, this CDR3 has 13 amino acids. Only the CDR3 portion is preserved as DNA: 39 bases, with reading frame beginning at the first base. The germline V gene encodes CDR1 SGHNT and CDR2 YENEEA. At the junction V is shortened by 4 bases and J by 7 bases, with 11 bases in between. Rearrangement joined TRBV11-3 to TRBJ2-1, with the D call tentatively TRBD1 or TRBD2, each fitting 5 bases. This TCR derives from a woman aged 30 to 39 in good health. Sequencing was done on a sample of blood. The DNA sequence is TGTGCCAGCAGCTGGGGACCGCCAAATGAGCAGTTCTTC. The translation is CASSWGPPNEQFF.